This TCR beta chain derives from a study of immune evolution from preneoplasia to lung adenocarcinoma. Points from the study as a whole: Later-stage lesions appeared to have more T cells, more diversity, less clonality.

The protocol was immunoSEQ multiplex PCR, while the TCRdb copy is restricted to in-frame clones and leaves out a portion. The sample has about 7,900 clones, 78% seen once. Concerning this clone: Its cognate antigen is unknown.

Histologic diagnosis was independently verified by two lung pathologists. Sequenced material: FFPE adjacent normal lung tissue. The sequence derives from a person aged 70 to 85 with lung adenocarcinoma.

The CDR3 sequence is CASSEVASVGYEQYF. Written as DNA, the CDR3 is TGTGCCAGCAGTGAAGTAGCTTCGGTGGGCTACGAGCAGTACTTC. The V call is TRBV6-1, the J call TRBJ2-7; unclear D gene. V was shortened by 1 base and J by 3 bases, with 13 bases between the two germline ends. The CDR3 sequence is 15 residues long. The germline V gene has CDR1 MNHNS and CDR2 SASEGT.